Presented here are 11 T cell receptor beta chains from one specimen sequenced in a study of T cell repertoires in cytomegalovirus infection. Via MiXCR, TCRdb re-called the reads, giving one row per CDR3 protein. The profile covers about 260,000 distinct CDR3 sequences, with approximately 9.2% appearing a single time and roughly 16% taken by the ten largest. Input material: PBMCs. The origin of the receptors is a human donor in good health (CMV status not recorded). Some clones in this sample may be carry-over from other donors' samples.

This clonotype was seen ten or more times. The chain carries TRBV6-1 and TRBJ2-3; 7 nucleotides agree with TRBD2. The junction had 11 bases not matched to a gene; V was cut back by 6 bases and J by 2 bases. Germline CDR1 and CDR2: MNHNS and SASEGT. CDR3 length: 16 residues. CDR3 amino acids: CASSVMREIPTDTQYF. The CDR3 DNA sequence: TGTGCCAGCAGCGTAATGCGGGAGATCCCCACAGATACGCAGTATTTT.

The chain joins TRBV4-1 to TRBJ2-1; possible D gene TRBD2, 5 bases. V was clipped by 1 base and J by 10 bases, with 17 bases between them. CDR3 length equals 15 residues. The V gene's germline CDR1 is MGHRA and CDR2 YSYEKL. Written as DNA, the CDR3 is TGCGCCAGCAGCCAAGCCCCCGACTACCCGAGGGAGCAGTTCTTC. This translates into CASSQAPDYPREQFF.

This clonotype was observed many times. The CDR3 loop is CASSSGPGRGEKLFF. The CDR3 region has the DNA TGTGCCAGCAGCTCGGGACCAGGCCGGGGGGAAAAACTGTTTTTT. V is TRBV11-3 and J is TRBJ1-4; D is perhaps TRBD1 (5 bases). Trimming took off 4 bases at V and 8 bases at J, with 17 bases between the two ends. The germline CDR1 and CDR2 sequences are SGHNT and YENEEA. CDR3 size: 15 residues.

This clonotype appeared many times. This chain links TRBV24-1 with TRBJ2-1, with D maybe TRBD2 (7 bases). This CDR3 is built from 14 residues. Per the germline V gene, CDR1 is KGHDR and CDR2 is SFDVKD. V lost 2 bases to trimming and J lost 8 bases, with 12 bases between them. In DNA form, the CDR3 reads TGTGCCACCAGTGATTCGGGGGGCTTGGATGAGCAGTTCTTC. It encodes CATSDSGGLDEQFF.

In this sample, this clonotype turned up many times. In DNA form, the CDR3 reads TGTGCCAGCAGCTTAGTGGGCCGAGGAACCGGGGAGCTGTTTTTT. This sequence encodes CASSLVGRGTGELFF. This chain joins TRBV7-2 and TRBJ2-2, with unresolved D. Trimming took off 1 base at V and 5 bases at J, with 11 bases between the two ends. The CDR3 length is 15 residues. Germline CDR1 SGHTA, CDR2 FQGNSA.

This clonotype was observed a few times. V is TRBV7-2 and J is TRBJ2-1; D uncertain. The ends were cut back, 0 bases at V and 5 bases at J, with 11 bases in the middle. This CDR3 has 15 amino acids. CDR1 and CDR2 (germline): SGHTA, FQGNSA. The CDR3 DNA follows: TGTGCCAGCAGCTTAGCGATGGGTTTGAACAATGAGCAGTTCTTC. Its translation: CASSLAMGLNNEQFF.

The sample holds many counts of this clonotype. V and J are TRBV12-3 or TRBV12-4 and TRBJ2-1; 7 bases agree with TRBD1. V lost 6 bases and J lost 8; bases outside the gene matches: 7. The CDR3 spans 13 residues. As DNA, the CDR3 is TGTGCCAGCAGACAAGACAGGGACCATGAGCAGTTCTTC. It is translated as CASRQDRDHEQFF.

This clonotype was seen many times. J is TRBJ2-7 and V is TRBV7-2; weak D call: TRBD2 (5 bases). The V end lost 0 bases, the J end lost 3 bases, and 9 bases lay between the germline ends. CDR1 SGHTA and CDR2 FQGNSA come from the germline V gene. This CDR3 has 14 amino acids. The CDR3 here is CASSLAYGNYEQYF. For the CDR3, the DNA is TGTGCCAGCAGCTTAGCCTACGGGAACTACGAGCAGTACTTC.

This sequence joins TRBV19 and TRBJ2-5; 14 bases are a match to TRBD2. In germline, CDR1 is LNHDA, CDR2 SQIVND (reference sequence). V lost 5 bases and J lost 5; bases outside the gene matches: 4. The CDR3 has 15 amino acids. CDR3 loop: CASSWGLAGVETQYF. In nucleotides, the CDR3 is TGTGCCAGTAGTTGGGGACTAGCGGGGGTTGAGACCCAGTACTTC.

V gene TRBV19 combines with J gene TRBJ2-5; D uncertain. V lost 0 bases, J lost 4 bases, and 3 bases lay in between. This CDR3 comprises 12 residues. Looked up from germline, CDR1 is LNHDA and CDR2 is SQIVND (reference sequence). The CDR3 sequence is CASSIDGETQYF. The DNA for the CDR3 is TGTGCCAGTAGTATAGATGGAGAGACCCAGTACTTC. The full variable domain, completed using reference TRBV19 and TRBJ2-5, is DGGITQSPKYLFRKEGQNVTLSCEQNLNHDAMYWYRQDPGQGLRLIYYSQIVNDFQKGDIAEGYSVSREKKESFPLTVTSAQKNPTAFYLCASSIDGETQYFGPGTRLLVL.

CDR3 coding DNA: TGTGCCAGCAGCTTTGGGTTCGCTTATAATTCACCCCTCCACTTT. Amino acids: CASSFGFAYNSPLHF. The chain uses TRBV7-2 and TRBJ1-6; D gene uncertain. V shed 3 bases and J shed 4 bases, with 10 bases lying between them. This CDR3 region has 15 residues. Germline CDR1 and CDR2: SGHTA and FQGNSA.